What follows is one TCR beta chain and its context. The CDR3 runs to 17 residues. Germline trimming cut 10 bases from V and 0 bases from J; bases unmatched to any gene: 14. Germline CDR1 ENHRY, CDR2 SYGVKD. How the authors handled the data: Scientists estimated how many nucleated cells there were by amplifying reference gene primers. Measured with immunoSEQ multiplex PCR; TCRdb has only the in-frame clones, and not every one. The V and J calls and clone size come from that table; D and trimming were worked out from the DNA. The sample has about 290,000 clones, around 89% seen once. The data originate from a study of blood T cell repertoires in COVID-19.

The chain uses TRBV10-3 and TRBJ1-4, with 7 positions matching TRBD1. This sequence originates from a man aged 35 to 55 with acute or convalescent COVID-19. Sequenced: peripheral blood. CDR3 nucleotide sequence: TGTGCCACCGCCTCGTCGACAGGGAGTACAACTAATGAAAAACTGTTTTTT. Translation gives CATASSTGSTTNEKLFF.